These 18 T cell receptor beta chains came from one sample sequenced in a study of spatial heterogeneity in lung cancer. Study outcomes and limitations: Tumor mutation count correlated with how many alpha and beta TCRs expanded intratumorally.

The antigens of these receptors remain unknown. The time point here: sample taken at primary tumor resection. One entry per CDR3 protein results from TCRdb running MiXCR on the 5' RACE reads. Of 100,000 or so distinct CDR3 sequences listed, 4.4% were seen once; the top ten hold 21%. Here the sequenced sample was lung tumor tissue, taken at surgery. The receptor source for this set is a male donor with early-stage non-small cell lung cancer.

About this clonotype: It may be a read error: a sequence one base away is much more abundant. The J gene is TRBJ2-5, the V gene TRBV20-1, with D uncertain. The CDR3 consists of 12 residues. Germline assignment: CDR1 DFQATT and CDR2 SNEGSKA (reference sequence). CDR3 coding DNA: TGCAGTGCTAGAGATAGGGTGAAGACCCAGAACTTC. Protein sequence: CSARDRVKTQNF.

This clonotype was recorded many times. This rearrangement joins TRBV12-5 to TRBJ1-2, with D tentatively TRBD1 (6 bases). Germline loops: CDR1 LGHNT, CDR2 FRNRAP. Trimming took 5 bases from V and 2 from J, leaving 15 bases between them. The CDR3 spans 15 residues. The CDR3, as DNA: TGTGCTAGTGGTGTTACCGGGACAAGCAACTATGGCTACACCTTC. This translates into CASGVTGTSNYGYTF.

The chain's CDR3 is CASSPSAVAGANVLTF. In nucleotides, the CDR3 is TGTGCCAGCAGTCCCTCAGCGGTTGCGGGGGCCAACGTCCTGACTTTC. The V gene is TRBV6-1, the J gene TRBJ2-6; TRBD2 is a possible D gene (5 bases). The germline gives CDR1 MNHNS, CDR2 SASEGT. Trimming shortened V by 5 bases and J by 4 bases, and 15 bases separated the two germline ends. The CDR3 has 16 amino acids.

This clonotype was counted at least ten times. The gene calls are TRBV28 and TRBJ1-1; D perhaps matches TRBD1 (5 bases). Looked up from germline, CDR1 is MDHEN and CDR2 is SYDVKM. CDR3 length: 13 residues. The germline V and J ends were trimmed by 5 bases and 4 bases, with 11 bases remaining between them. CDR3 nucleotide sequence: TGTGCCAGCAGTCCACATAGGGGCACTGAAGCTTTCTTT. Protein sequence: CASSPHRGTEAFF.

This clonotype was recorded at least ten times. This chain links TRBV4-2 with TRBJ2-3; D unclear. The V gene lost 1 base and the J gene lost 2 bases, with 22 bases spanning the gap. The germline CDR1 and CDR2 sequences are LGHNA and YNFKEQ. The CDR3 totals 19 residues. The CDR3 loop reads CASSQGAWLGKVNTDTQYF. The CDR3 DNA reads as TGTGCCAGCAGCCAAGGGGCATGGCTGGGCAAAGTTAACACAGATACGCAGTATTTT.

The chain couples TRBV4-1 to TRBJ2-2; D is perhaps TRBD1 (6 bases). The CDR3 consists of 16 residues. Germline V lookup: CDR1 MGHRA, CDR2 YSYEKL. The V and J ends lost 5 bases and 1 base respectively, with 14 bases between them. CDR3 nucleotides: TGCGCCAGCAGCTATCCCGGGACAAGGAACACCGGGGAGCTGTTTTTT. It codes for CASSYPGTRNTGELFF.

The CDR3 region has the DNA TGTGCCAGCAGTCGGAACGGGGGTGGTGAAAAACTGTTTTTT. This sequence encodes CASSRNGGGEKLFF. This sequence joins TRBV12-3 or TRBV12-4 and TRBJ1-4; perhaps TRBD1 as D (5 bases). This CDR3 has 14 residues. V lost 5 bases to trimming and J lost 7 bases, with 14 bases between them.

The rearrangement joins TRBV5-1 to TRBJ2-7, with unresolved D. The CDR3 runs 13 residues. Germline-derived CDR1 and CDR2 are SGHRS and YFSETQ. Trimming cost V 0 bases and J 4 bases, with 8 bases left between them. The CDR3 coding sequence is TGCGCCAGCAGCTTGGCCTGGGATTACGAGCAGTACTTC. Encoded protein: CASSLAWDYEQYF.

V is TRBV20-1 and J is TRBJ2-2; D is unclear. CDR1 and CDR2 from the germline V gene are DFQATT and SNEGSKA (reference sequence). The CDR3 length is 15 residues. Trimming cost V 1 base and J 7 bases, with 16 bases left between them. CDR3 sequence reads: CSARAGRMPHGELFF. CDR3 DNA sequence: TGCAGTGCTAGAGCGGGCCGGATGCCCCACGGGGAGCTGTTTTTT.

The chain recombines TRBV18 with TRBJ2-7; 13 positions agree with TRBD2. Germline values: CDR1 KGHSH, CDR2 LQKENI. This CDR3 region has 15 residues. The junction had 7 bases not matched to a gene; V was cut back by 6 bases and J by 5 bases. The CDR3 coding sequence is TGTGCCAGCTCCGAGGGACTAGCGGGACTCCACGAGCAGTACTTC. Translating gives CASSEGLAGLHEQYF.

This clonotype was detected ten times or more. The chain carries TRBV12-3 or TRBV12-4 and TRBJ2-6; D not certain. The CDR3 extends over 13 amino acids. The V end was cut by 3 bases, the J end by 4 bases, with 4 bases between. In nucleotides, the CDR3 is TGTGCCAGCAGTTTCGGCGGGGCCAACGTCCTGACTTTC. The encoded protein is CASSFGGANVLTF.

This clonotype was recorded a few times. The junction departs from germline at one end; a sequencing error may be responsible. This sequence joins TRBV12-3 or TRBV12-4 and TRBJ2-1; 11 bases fit TRBD2. The CDR3 totals 15 residues. CDR3 in amino acids: CASSIAGGPYNEQFF. CDR3 sequence (DNA): TGTGCCAGCAGTATAGCGGGAGGGCCCTACAATGAGCAGTTCTTC.

This clonotype was recorded many times. This chain joins TRBV5-1 and TRBJ2-7; D perhaps matches TRBD2 (5 bases). V shed 1 base and J shed 2 bases, with 10 bases lying between them. CDR1 is SGHRS and CDR2 is YFSETQ in the germline V gene. This CDR3 is 14 amino acids long. CDR3 in DNA: TGCGCCAGCAGCTTGAACCGGGATACCTACGAGCAGTACTTC. It is translated as CASSLNRDTYEQYF.

This clonotype was counted many times. This chain links TRBV2 with TRBJ1-3, with D possibly matching TRBD1 (5 bases). This CDR3 contains 13 residues. The germline gives CDR1 SNHLY, CDR2 FYNNEI. Trimming took 7 bases from V and 6 from J, leaving 13 bases between them. The CDR3 region has the DNA TGTGCCAGCAAGCAGGGTTTGGAAAACACCATATATTTT. This sequence encodes CASKQGLENTIYF. Supplemented by reference TRBV2 and TRBJ1-3, the full variable domain reads EPEVTQTPSHQVTQMGQEVILRCVPISNHLYFYWYRQILGQKVEFLVSFYNNEISEKSEIFDDQFSVERPDGSNFTLKIRSTKLEDSAMYFCASKQGLENTIYFGEGSWLTVV.

This clonotype was observed at least ten times. V and J are TRBV10-1 and TRBJ2-7, with 7 bases fitting TRBD1. The CDR3 is made up of 12 amino acids. The V segment lost 5 bases and the J segment 5 bases; nucleotides outside the gene matches: 3. In germline, CDR1 is WNHNN, CDR2 SYGVQD (reference sequence). DNA for the CDR3: TGCGCCAGCAGTCCGGACAGGCACGAGCAGTACTTC. It yields the protein CASSPDRHEQYF.

This clonotype was counted at least ten times. V and J are TRBV20-1 and TRBJ1-6; D might be TRBD1 (6 bases). This CDR3 comprises 13 residues. Germline lookup yields CDR1 DFQATT and CDR2 SNEGSKA (reference sequence). Trimming took 3 bases from V and 7 from J, leaving 10 bases between them. The CDR3 sequence: CSASYRENSPLHF. The DNA for the CDR3 is TGCAGTGCTAGTTACAGGGAGAATTCACCCCTCCACTTT.

This clonotype has just a few counts. In DNA form, the CDR3 reads TGTGCCAGCAGCTTGCCGGTACAGAACACTGAAGCTTTCTTT. Translated, it gives CASSLPVQNTEAFF. The V and J genes are TRBV7-9 and TRBJ1-1, with no clear D. The germline V gene encodes CDR1 SEHNR and CDR2 FQNEAQ (reference sequence). CDR3 length: 14 residues. V lost 3 bases and J lost 1, with 9 bases in between.

This clonotype was picked up a small number of times. This chain joins TRBV7-9 and TRBJ2-3; D gene unclear. V shed 6 bases and J shed 4 bases, with 8 bases lying between them. In germline, CDR1 is SEHNR, CDR2 FQNEAQ (reference sequence). The CDR3 consists of 12 residues. The CDR3 loop is CASSGWADTQYF. The CDR3 DNA follows: TGTGCCAGCAGTGGATGGGCAGATACGCAGTATTTT.